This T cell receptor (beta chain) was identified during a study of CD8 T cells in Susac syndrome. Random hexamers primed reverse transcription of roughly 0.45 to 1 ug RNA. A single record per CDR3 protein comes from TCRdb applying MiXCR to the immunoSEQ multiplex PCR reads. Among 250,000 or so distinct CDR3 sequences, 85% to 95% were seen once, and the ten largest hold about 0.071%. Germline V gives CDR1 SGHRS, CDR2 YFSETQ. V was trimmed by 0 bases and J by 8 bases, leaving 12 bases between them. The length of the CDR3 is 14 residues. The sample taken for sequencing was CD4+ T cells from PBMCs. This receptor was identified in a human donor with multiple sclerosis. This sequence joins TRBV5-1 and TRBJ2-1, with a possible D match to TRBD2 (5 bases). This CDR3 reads CASSLAAGKDEQFF. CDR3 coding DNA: TGCGCCAGCAGCTTGGCGGCGGGTAAGGATGAGCAGTTCTTC.